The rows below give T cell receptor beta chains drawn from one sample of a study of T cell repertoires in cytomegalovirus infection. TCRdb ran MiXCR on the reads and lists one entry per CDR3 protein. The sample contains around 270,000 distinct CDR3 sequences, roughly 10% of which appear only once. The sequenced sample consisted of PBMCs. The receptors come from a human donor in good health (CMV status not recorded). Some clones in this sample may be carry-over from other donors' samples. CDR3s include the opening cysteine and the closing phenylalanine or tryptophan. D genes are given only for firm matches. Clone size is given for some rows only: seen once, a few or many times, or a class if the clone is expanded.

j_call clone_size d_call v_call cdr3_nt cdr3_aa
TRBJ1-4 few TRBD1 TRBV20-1 TGCAGTGCTATGCGACAGGGGGCCGGTGAAAAACTGTTTTTT CSAMRQGAGEKLFF
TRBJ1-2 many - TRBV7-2 TGTGCCAGCAGCTTCGCCGGGGTCAACTATGGCTACACCTTC CASSFAGVNYGYTF
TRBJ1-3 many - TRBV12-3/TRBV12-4 TGTGCCAGCCTACAGGGAACTGGAAACACCATATATTTT CASLQGTGNTIYF
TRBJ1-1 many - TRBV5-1 TGCGCCAGCAGTGGGAGACCGGGGGTCGGGGTGGACACTGAAGCTTTCTTT CASSGRPGVGVDTEAFF
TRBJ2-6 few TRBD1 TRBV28 TGTGCCAGTAGTTTAGCGACAGGGGGTCTTTCTGGGGCCAACGTCCTGACTTTC CASSLATGGLSGANVLTF
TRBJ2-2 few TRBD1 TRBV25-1 TGTGCCAGCAGTGTACCAGGGGGCAACACCGGGGAGCTGTTTTTT CASSVPGGNTGELFF
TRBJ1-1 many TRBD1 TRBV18 TGTGCCAGCTCACCTCAAACAGGGGCCCCTGAAGCTTTCTTT CASSPQTGAPEAFF
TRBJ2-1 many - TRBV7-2 TGTGCCAGCAGCACCCCCCGGAGAGCCGACAATGAGCAGTTCTTC CASSTPRRADNEQFF
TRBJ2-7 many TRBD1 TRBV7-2 TGTGCCAGCAGCCTCGGACAGGGGTGGGAGCAGTACTTC CASSLGQGWEQYF
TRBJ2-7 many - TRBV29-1 TGCAGCGTTGGATTGGCGCAGGGGACCTCGCAGTACTTC CSVGLAQGTSQYF
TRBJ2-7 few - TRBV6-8 TGTGCCAGCAGTCCGGACGGGCTCTACGAGCAGTACTTC CASSPDGLYEQYF
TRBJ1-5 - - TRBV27 TGTGCCAGCAGAGGAAAGGGGTTGGTGAGCAATCAGCCCCAGCATTTT CASRGKGLVSNQPQHF
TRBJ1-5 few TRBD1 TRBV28 TGTGCCAGCAGTTATCGGACAGGGGGCAATCAGCCCCAGCATTTT CASSYRTGGNQPQHF
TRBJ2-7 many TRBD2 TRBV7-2 TGTGCCAGCAGCCCTACTAGCGGGAGCTCCTACGAGCAGTACTTC CASSPTSGSSYEQYF
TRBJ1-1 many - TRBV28 TGTGCCAGCAGTTTTAGCCTGAACACTGAAGCTTTCTTT CASSFSLNTEAFF
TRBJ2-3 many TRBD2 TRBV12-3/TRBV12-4 TGTGCCAGCAGCTTTCTGGCGGGGGGAGATACGCAGTATTTT CASSFLAGGDTQYF
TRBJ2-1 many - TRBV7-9 TGTGCCAGCAGCTTAGGGTCGGGGTTGTGGGAGCAGTTCTTC CASSLGSGLWEQFF
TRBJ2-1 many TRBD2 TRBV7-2 TGTGCCAGCAGCTTAGGGAGCGGGAGGGCCTTGGATGAGCAGTTCTTC CASSLGSGRALDEQFF
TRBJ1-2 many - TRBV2 TGTGCCGGTACTGCGAACGTAAACTATGGCTACACCTTC CAGTANVNYGYTF
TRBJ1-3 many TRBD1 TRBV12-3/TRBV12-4 TGTGCCAGCAGCCCCGGGACAGGGGCTGGAAACACCATATATTTT CASSPGTGAGNTIYF
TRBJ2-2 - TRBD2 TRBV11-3 TGTGCCAGCAGCCAGACTAGCGTCACCGGGGAGCTGTTTTTT CASSQTSVTGELFF
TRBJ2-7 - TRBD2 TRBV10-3 TGTGCCAGTAGCGGGGGGACCTACGAGCAGTACTTC CASSGGTYEQYF
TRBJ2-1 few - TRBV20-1 TGCAGTGCTAGTTCCACAGCGTACAATGAGCAGTTCTTC CSASSTAYNEQFF
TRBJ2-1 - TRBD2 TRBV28 TGTGCCAGCAGTTCCCTAGCGGAGAGCTACAATGAGCAGTTCTTC CASSSLAESYNEQFF
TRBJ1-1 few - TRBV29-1 TGCAGCGTTGTGGGGGGTCCCGAAGCTTTCTTT CSVVGGPEAFF
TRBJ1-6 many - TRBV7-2 TGTGCCCTAGGGGCAGGGGTCTATAATTCACCCCTCCACTTT CALGAGVYNSPLHF
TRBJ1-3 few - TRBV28 TGTGCCAGCAGCGACCTTTTAAGGGCGAGCTCTGGAAACACCATATATTTT CASSDLLRASSGNTIYF
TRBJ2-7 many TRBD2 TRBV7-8 TGTGCCAGCAGCTTAGCACGGGGGGAAAACTACGAGCAGTACTTC CASSLARGENYEQYF
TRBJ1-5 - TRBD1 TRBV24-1 TGTGCCACCAGTGATTCGGGGACAGGGAATCAGCCCCAGCATTTT CATSDSGTGNQPQHF
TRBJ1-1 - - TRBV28 TGTGCCAGCAAAGGGGTCCTCACTGAAGCTTTCTTT CASKGVLTEAFF
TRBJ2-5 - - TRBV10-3 TGTGCCATCGCCGCAGGGAGGGAGACCCAGTACTTC CAIAAGRETQYF
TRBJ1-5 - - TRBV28 TGTGCCAGCAGTGGGCCAGGGGATAGCAATCAGCCCCAGCATTTT CASSGPGDSNQPQHF
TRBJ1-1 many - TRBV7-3 TGTGCCAGCAGCCCCGGGGGGCGGGGCACTGAAGCTTTCTTT CASSPGGRGTEAFF
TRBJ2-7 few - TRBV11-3 TGTGCCAGCAGCTCCCTTAGGACAAAGGACTACGAGCAGTACTTC CASSSLRTKDYEQYF
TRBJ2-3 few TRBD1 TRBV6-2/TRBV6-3 TGTGCCAGCAGTTACGGGACAGGGAAGGCAGATACGCAGTATTTT CASSYGTGKADTQYF
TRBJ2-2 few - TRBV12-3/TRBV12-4 TGTGCCAGCAGTCTCCGGGACGACACCGGGGAGCTGTTTTTT CASSLRDDTGELFF
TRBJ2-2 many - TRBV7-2 TGTGCCAGCAGCCGACTGATGTACACCGGGGAGCTGTTTTTT CASSRLMYTGELFF
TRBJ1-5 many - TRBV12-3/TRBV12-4 TGTGCCAGCAGACGCAGACAGAAGAGCAATCAGCCCCAGCATTTT CASRRRQKSNQPQHF
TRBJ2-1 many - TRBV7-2 TGTGCCAGCAGCTTACACCGACAGACCAACAATGAGCAGTTCTTC CASSLHRQTNNEQFF
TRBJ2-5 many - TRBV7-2 TGTGCCAGCAGCGCCGTCGGGGTCAGGGAGACCCAGTACTTC CASSAVGVRETQYF
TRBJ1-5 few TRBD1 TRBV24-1 TGTGCCACCAGTGACCCCGGGACAGGGGGAAGCAATCAGCCCCAGCATTTT CATSDPGTGGSNQPQHF
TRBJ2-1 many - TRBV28 TGTGCCAGCAGTACAACACCGAAAGAGCAGTTCTTC CASSTTPKEQFF